These 30 T cell receptor beta chains were sequenced from one sample in a study of OX40 agonist ivuxolimab in advanced cancers. Profiling relied on immunoSEQ multiplex PCR, and the TCRdb table lists in-frame clones only, not all of them. The table records fewer than 70,000 clones, 70% to 90% of them present only once. This material consisted of CD4+ or CD8+ T cells sorted from blood, taken in a trial of the OX40 agonist ivuxolimab. The receptor source for this set is an adult with an advanced solid tumor such as melanoma, head and neck, liver or kidney cancer.

This clone was detected only a few times. The rearrangement uses TRBV18 and TRBJ2-3; TRBD2 matches at 8 bases. Germline V gene lookup returns CDR1 KGHSH and CDR2 LQKENI. J gave up 1 base and V 2 bases, and 17 bases lay outside the gene matches. The length of the CDR3 is 20 residues. CDR3 in amino acids: CASSPFGPAGAAGGTDTQYF. CDR3 in DNA: TGTGCCAGCTCACCATTCGGACCAGCGGGGGCGGCCGGTGGCACAGATACGCAGTATTTT. Variable domain in full (rest from reference TRBV18 and TRBJ2-3): NAGVMQNPRHLVRRRGQEARLRCSPMKGHSHVYWYRQLPEEGLKFMVYLQKENIIDESGMPKERFSAEFPKEGPSILRIQQVVRGDSAAYFCASSPFGPAGAAGGTDTQYFGPGTRLTVL.

The table lists this clone with a few counts. This chain joins TRBV5-1 and TRBJ2-7, with D perhaps being TRBD1 or TRBD2 (5 bases each). The V gene's germline CDR1 is SGHRS and CDR2 YFSETQ. V was clipped by 1 base and J by 2 bases, with 10 bases between them. There are 14 residues in the CDR3. The CDR3 region has the DNA TGCGCCAGCAGCTTGCCCAGGGACCCCTACGAGCAGTACTTC. Protein sequence: CASSLPRDPYEQYF.

The rearrangement links TRBV7-2 to TRBJ2-5; no reliable D call. CDR3 size: 13 residues. Trimming took 3 bases from V and 5 from J, leaving 10 bases between them. From germline, CDR1 is SGHTA and CDR2 FQGNSA. The CDR3 DNA is TGTGCCAGCAGCTTGGCCCCCCGGGAGACCCAGTACTTC. It encodes CASSLAPRETQYF.

J is TRBJ1-1 and V is TRBV4-2; D uncertain. V was shortened by 4 bases and J by 5 bases, with 14 bases between the two germline ends. Per the germline V gene, CDR1 is LGHNA and CDR2 is YNFKEQ. The CDR3 runs to 14 residues. The DNA for the CDR3 is TGTGCCAGCAGCCGCCCCGAGGGAGAGACTGAAGCTTTCTTT. Its protein product is CASSRPEGETEAFF.

This clone was seen only once. The V and J genes are TRBV7-2 and TRBJ2-1; perhaps TRBD1 as D (6 bases). V was trimmed by 2 bases and J by 5 bases, leaving 7 bases between them. Germline V CDR1 and CDR2: SGHTA, FQGNSA. CDR3 length equals 13 residues. This chain's CDR3 is CASSLQGNNEQFF. In nucleotides, the CDR3 is TGTGCCAGCAGCTTACAGGGGAACAATGAGCAGTTCTTC.

This clone was counted a single time. This sequence joins TRBV7-8 and TRBJ2-3; D unresolved. The CDR3 sequence is 17 residues long. V lost 1 base and J lost 2, with 16 bases in between. Germline V lookup: CDR1 SGHVS, CDR2 FQNEAQ. In nucleotides, the CDR3 is TGTGCCAGCAGCTTAGGTCCAAGCTCGCCGTCCACAGATACGCAGTATTTT. Its translation: CASSLGPSSPSTDTQYF.

This chain connects TRBV28 to TRBJ1-6; no clear D. CDR1 is MDHEN, CDR2 SYDVKM, per germline. The V gene lost 5 bases and the J gene lost 8 bases, with 10 bases spanning the gap. CDR3 length: 13 residues. The CDR3 region is CASSEIWDSPLHF. CDR3 sequence (DNA): TGTGCCAGCAGTGAGATTTGGGATTCACCCCTCCACTTT.

The J gene is TRBJ2-3, the V gene TRBV7-2, with 8 bases aligning to TRBD1. V trimming: 4 bases; J trimming: 5 bases; junction bases outside the gene matches: 11. This CDR3 is built from 16 residues. Germline CDR1 SGHTA, CDR2 FQGNSA. The CDR3 nucleotides are TGTGCCAGCAGCTATCCGGGACAGGCCCTCGGAGATACGCAGTATTTT. This gives the protein CASSYPGQALGDTQYF.

This sequence joins TRBV9 and TRBJ1-1; weak D call: TRBD1 (5 bases). Germline V gives CDR1 SGDLS, CDR2 YYNGEE. This CDR3 contains 14 residues. Deletions cut 0 bases from V and 4 bases from J, with 10 bases between. CDR3 coding DNA: TGTGCCAGCAGCGTAGGACCCGGGGGCACTGAAGCTTTCTTT. Protein product: CASSVGPGGTEAFF.

V usage is TRBV30 and J usage is TRBJ1-1, with 9 bases fitting TRBD1. CDR1 is GTSNPN, CDR2 SVGIG, per germline (reference sequence). V lost 4 bases to trimming and J lost 4 bases; unmatched junction nucleotides: 4. This CDR3 spans 13 amino acids. The CDR3 loop reads CAWKGQGFTEAFF. DNA for the CDR3: TGTGCCTGGAAGGGACAGGGTTTCACTGAAGCTTTCTTT.

This clone has a single count. This sequence joins TRBV15 and TRBJ1-4, with D possibly matching TRBD1 (6 bases). The CDR3 consists of 16 residues. Germline V gene lookup returns CDR1 LNHNV and CDR2 YYDKDF (reference sequence). Trimming left V 1 base short and J 6 bases short, with 15 bases between. CDR3 nucleotides: TGTGCCACCAGCAGAGCAGCTCGGGGGGCTTATGAAAAACTGTTTTTT. Its translation is CATSRAARGAYEKLFF.

V usage is TRBV9 and J usage is TRBJ2-3, with 12 bases aligning to TRBD2. The germline gives CDR1 SGDLS, CDR2 YYNGEE. The CDR3 totals 16 residues. J lost 2 bases, V lost 0 bases, and 1 base had no gene match. CDR3: CASSVGLAGDTDTQYF. The CDR3 nucleotides read TGTGCCAGCAGCGTAGGACTAGCGGGGGACACAGATACGCAGTATTTT.

CDR3 in DNA: TGTGCCTGGAGGGCCGTGCGGATCTCGGCTGGCTACACCTTC. Translating gives CAWRAVRISAGYTF. The chain carries TRBV30 and TRBJ1-2; D not certain. V was pared by 3 bases and J by 7 bases, with 18 bases between. The CDR3 consists of 14 residues. The germline V gene has CDR1 GTSNPN and CDR2 SVGIG (reference sequence).

V is TRBV19 and J is TRBJ2-6, with no clear D. This CDR3 spans 15 amino acids. Germline-derived CDR1 and CDR2 are LNHDA and SQIVND (reference sequence). Trimming left V 1 base short and J 2 bases short, with 6 bases between. The DNA for the CDR3 is TGTGCCAGTAGTATAGGTGGAACTGGGGCCAACGTCCTGACTTTC. As protein: CASSIGGTGANVLTF.

The rearrangement links TRBV2 to TRBJ1-4; D is uncertain. V shed 1 base and J shed 5 bases, with 11 bases lying between them. Germline CDR1 and CDR2: SNHLY and FYNNEI. This CDR3 has 15 residues. The CDR3 reads CASSEVGSENEKLFF. The CDR3 bases are TGTGCCAGCAGTGAAGTTGGGTCAGAGAATGAAAAACTGTTTTTT.

The J gene is TRBJ2-1, the V gene TRBV10-1; D possibly corresponds to TRBD1 (5 bases). CDR3 length: 14 residues. CDR1 is WNHNN and CDR2 is SYGVQD in the germline V gene (reference sequence). V lost 6 bases and J 4 bases, leaving 13 bases between the germline ends. In DNA, the CDR3 is TGCGCCAGCAGGTCAGGGCAGGTTTACAATGAGCAGTTCTTC. Translation gives CASRSGQVYNEQFF.

The chain employs TRBV30 and TRBJ1-3, with unresolved D. Trimming shortened V by 5 bases and J by 1 base, and 6 bases separated the two germline ends. The CDR3 is made up of 12 amino acids. Germline CDR1 reads GTSNPN; CDR2 reads SVGIG (reference sequence). DNA for the CDR3: TGTGCCTGGGATACATCTGGAAACACCATATATTTT. The encoded protein is CAWDTSGNTIYF.

The chain joins TRBV29-1 to TRBJ1-2; D call uncertain. The ends were cut back, 0 bases at V and 5 bases at J, with 19 bases in the middle. Germline values: CDR1 SQVTM, CDR2 ANQGSEA. This CDR3 contains 16 residues. The CDR3 loop is CSVEEWAAPKGYGYTF. The DNA for the CDR3 is TGCAGCGTTGAAGAATGGGCAGCCCCGAAAGGTTATGGCTACACCTTC.

The chain carries TRBV5-1 and TRBJ1-1, with D uncertain. The germline V gene encodes CDR1 SGHRS and CDR2 YFSETQ. The V end lost 0 bases, the J end lost 5 bases, and 17 bases lay between the germline ends. CDR3 length: 16 residues. The CDR3 DNA sequence: TGCGCCAGCAGCTTGGCCGGTATGGGATTTGGGACTGAAGCTTTCTTT. Translation gives CASSLAGMGFGTEAFF.

The chain employs TRBV7-2 and TRBJ2-5, with unresolved D. Between the trimmed V and J ends, which lost 1 base and 4 bases, there was a span of 1 base. Per germline, CDR1 SGHTA and CDR2 FQGNSA. The CDR3 is 11 amino acids. The DNA of the CDR3 is TGTGCCAGCAGCTTAGTAGAGACCCAGTACTTC. Its translation: CASSLVETQYF.

The CDR3 is CASSEGQGENSPLHF. CDR3 in DNA: TGTGCCAGCAGTGAGGGACAGGGGGAAAATTCACCCCTCCACTTT. The rearrangement uses TRBV2 and TRBJ1-6; TRBD1 matches at 11 bases. The junction had 2 bases not matched to a gene; V was cut back by 3 bases and J by 7 bases. CDR3 size: 15 residues. Looked up from germline, CDR1 is SNHLY and CDR2 is FYNNEI.

For this clone: The identical CDR3 is also encoded by other nucleotide sequences in the sample. The chain uses TRBV18 and TRBJ1-2; 8 nucleotides line up with TRBD1. From germline, CDR1 is KGHSH and CDR2 LQKENI. Trimming removed 6 bases from V and 3 bases from J; junction bases left unmatched: 3. The CDR3 contains 13 residues. CDR3 coding DNA: TGTGCCAGCTCTCCAGGGGGCGACTATGGCTACACCTTC. It yields the protein CASSPGGDYGYTF.

This clone was seen a few times. J is TRBJ2-3 and V is TRBV7-3; the D is unclear. V lost 2 bases and J lost 5, with 5 bases in between. The germline V gene has CDR1 SGHTA and CDR2 FQGTGA. The CDR3 sequence is 12 residues long. CDR3: CASSLGRDTQYF. The DNA for the CDR3 is TGTGCCAGCAGCTTAGGTAGAGATACGCAGTATTTT.

CDR3 sequence: CASSGGYGGYTF. The DNA for the CDR3 is TGTGCCAGCAGTGGGGGATATGGCGGCTACACCTTC. The rearrangement links TRBV27 to TRBJ1-2; weak D call: TRBD1 (5 bases). The CDR3 is 12 residues long. Germline loops: CDR1 MNHEY, CDR2 SMNVEV (reference sequence). V was cut by 5 bases and J by 8 bases, with 12 bases left in between.

The chain employs TRBV5-5 and TRBJ1-1, with 8 nucleotides matching TRBD1. Germline trimming cut 4 bases from V and 4 bases from J; bases unmatched to any gene: 12. This CDR3 is 16 amino acids long. Germline V gene sequence: CDR1 SGHKS, CDR2 YYEKEE (reference sequence). CDR3 region: CASSTRPGGDGTEAFF. The CDR3 DNA sequence: TGTGCCAGCAGCACGAGACCAGGGGGCGACGGCACTGAAGCTTTCTTT.

As DNA, the CDR3 is TGCGCCAGCAGCTTGGCCCCGGCGCAGGTGGGCACTGAAGCTTTCTTT. Its protein is CASSLAPAQVGTEAFF. The chain employs TRBV5-1 and TRBJ1-1; no definite D call. Germline V gene data show CDR1 as SGHRS and CDR2 as YFSETQ. The CDR3 runs 16 residues. Trimming took off 0 bases at V and 4 bases at J, with 16 bases between the two ends. Supplemented by reference TRBV5-1 and TRBJ1-1, the full variable domain reads KAGVTQTPRYLIKTRGQQVTLSCSPISGHRSVSWYQQTPGQGLQFLFEYFSETQRNKGNFPGRFSGRQFSNSRSEMNVSTLELGDSALYLCASSLAPAQVGTEAFFGQGTRLTVV.

The V gene is TRBV5-1, the J gene TRBJ2-1; D might be TRBD2 (5 bases). The CDR3 consists of 15 residues. The V and J ends lost 5 bases and 0 bases respectively, with 12 bases between them. Looked up from germline, CDR1 is SGHRS and CDR2 is YFSETQ. In DNA, the CDR3 is TGCGCCAGCAGTCCCGGGGTGGGCTCCTACAATGAGCAGTTCTTC. Amino acid sequence: CASSPGVGSYNEQFF.

The chain employs TRBV19 and TRBJ2-2; D possibly corresponds to TRBD2 (6 bases). Trimming removed 5 bases at V and 0 bases at J, with 16 bases between. The CDR3 has 17 amino acids. Per germline, CDR1 LNHDA and CDR2 SQIVND (reference sequence). The CDR3 DNA sequence: TGTGCCAGTAGTGTCGGCCCGGAGGGCCCGAACACCGGGGAGCTGTTTTTT. Protein sequence: CASSVGPEGPNTGELFF.

This clone appeared once. The rearrangement joins TRBV11-3 to TRBJ1-4, with 7 bases fitting TRBD1. The V gene end was trimmed by 5 bases and the J gene end by 5 bases; junction bases not matched to a gene: 8. The germline V gene encodes CDR1 SGHNT and CDR2 YENEEA. There are 15 residues in the CDR3. The CDR3 DNA sequence: TGTGCCAGCAGCGTTCGACAGGGATCAAATGAAAAACTGTTTTTT. Residues: CASSVRQGSNEKLFF.

This clone has just one count. Sequence at one end of the junction differs from germline and may be a read error. The genes are TRBV7-7 and TRBJ2-2, with D possibly called TRBD1 or TRBD2 (6 bases each). CDR3 size: 16 residues. Germline CDR1 and CDR2: SSHAT and FNYEAQ (reference sequence). This CDR3 reads CASSLRGRENTGELFF. In nucleotides, the CDR3 is TGTGCTAGCAGCTTACGGGGGCGCGAGAACACCGGGGAGCTGTTTTTT.